Presented here are 28 T cell receptor beta chains from one specimen sequenced in a study of cytomegalovirus exposure and HLA in healthy donors (dated by TCRdb to 2017 to 2019). The library was made by the immunoSEQ multiplex PCR assay. What TCRdb holds here is the immuneACCESS table cut down to in-frame rearrangements. Part of the clones is not present; checked against another copy, under half of the missing clones reflect an unresolved V gene, and the others are unexplained. The sample table holds about 49,000 clones, of which roughly 93% were seen once. The ten largest clones represent over 1.1% of the sample. Sequenced input: PBMCs. The receptors shown here come from a man aged 18 to 29 in good health and CMV-seronegative.

The chain combines TRBV25-1 with TRBJ2-3, with TRBD2 matching 8 bases. Germline V gives CDR1 MGHDK, CDR2 SYGVNS. The CDR3 totals 16 residues. V shed 7 bases, J shed 7 bases, and the junction held 16 bases outside the gene matches. DNA of the CDR3: TGTGCCAGCACCCCCGGGGGGGGCATCTTCACGAATACGCAGTATTTT. Translation: CASTPGGGIFTNTQYF.

The rearrangement uses TRBV12-1 and TRBJ1-5; the table's D call, TRBD1, has no DNA check behind it. TRBV12-1 is a pseudogene. The CDR3 has 14 residues. CDR3 nucleotides: TGTGCCAGCACCTTAAGACAGGGAAATCAGCCCCAGCATTTT. Translating gives CASTLRQGNQPQHF.

This chain uses TRBV7-9 with TRBJ2-7, with 7 bases that match TRBD1. The V and J ends lost 6 bases and 0 bases, in that order; junction bases with no gene match: 8. Germline V gene data show CDR1 as SEHNR and CDR2 as FQNEAQ (reference sequence). This CDR3 is built from 15 residues. The CDR3 nucleotides read TGTGCCAGCAGTCACAGGGGTTTCGGCTCCTACGAGCAGTACTTC. Protein sequence: CASSHRGFGSYEQYF.

The chain carries TRBV27 and TRBJ2-7; 9 bases map to TRBD1. Germline CDR1 and CDR2: MNHEY and SMNVEV (reference sequence). This CDR3 is built from 14 residues. V shed 8 bases and J 4 bases; nucleotides not matched to a gene: 9. CDR3 amino acids: CASAPGQGGYEQYF. The CDR3 DNA follows: TGTGCCAGCGCACCGGGACAGGGAGGTTACGAGCAGTACTTC.

The V and J genes are TRBV18 and TRBJ2-3; TRBD1 aligns across 10 bases. CDR1 KGHSH and CDR2 LQKENI come from the germline V gene. CDR3 size: 17 residues. Trimming removed 1 base from V and 2 bases from J; junction bases left unmatched: 6. The CDR3 DNA sequence: TGTGCCAGCTCACCACTCCGACAGGGGGCAACCACAGATACGCAGTATTTT. This sequence encodes CASSPLRQGATTDTQYF.

The count of this clone is one. This chain uses TRBV27 with TRBJ2-2; TRBD2 matches 15 bases. The CDR3 sequence is 18 residues long. V shed 5 bases and J 6 bases; nucleotides not matched to a gene: 10. Germline lookup yields CDR1 MNHEY and CDR2 SMNVEV (reference sequence). The CDR3 nucleotides are TGTGCCAGCAGTCCAAGGTGGACTAGCGGGAGGGCCCCCGGGGAGCTGTTTTTT. As protein: CASSPRWTSGRAPGELFF.

This sequence joins TRBV11-3 and TRBJ2-5; 9 positions match TRBD1. This CDR3 is 15 amino acids long. J was trimmed by 3 bases and V by 4 bases; bases with no gene match: 6. Germline V gene sequence: CDR1 SGHNT, CDR2 YENEEA. DNA for the CDR3: TGTGCCAGCAGCTCCGGGACAGGGCGGAAAGAGACCCAGTACTTC. This sequence encodes CASSSGTGRKETQYF.

The V call is TRBV11-3, the J call TRBJ1-1, with a tentative D call TRBD1 (6 bases). The ends were cut back, 3 bases at V and 0 bases at J, with 11 bases in the middle. This CDR3 contains 15 residues. CDR1 is SGHNT, CDR2 YENEEA, per germline. CDR3 amino acids: CASSFRDTLNTEAFF. CDR3 coding DNA: TGTGCCAGCAGCTTCCGGGACACCCTGAACACTGAAGCTTTCTTT.

The sample holds one count of this clone. The gene calls are TRBV30 and TRBJ2-1, with 9 bases that match TRBD1. The ends lost 2 bases at V and 5 bases at J; junction bases unmatched: 13. The CDR3 contains 17 residues. Germline V lookup: CDR1 GTSNPN, CDR2 SVGIG (reference sequence). For the CDR3, the DNA is TGTGCCTGGAGTCATCTCCGGACAGGGGTCGGTAACAATGAGCAGTTCTTC. It encodes CAWSHLRTGVGNNEQFF. Together with reference TRBV30 and TRBJ2-1, the CDR3 gives the full variable domain: SQTIHQWPATLVQPVGSPLSLECTVEGTSNPNLYWYRQAAGRGLQLLFYSVGIGQISSEVPQNLSASRPQDRQFILSSKKLLLSDSGFYLCAWSHLRTGVGNNEQFFGPGTRLTVL.

V is TRBV29-1 and J is TRBJ2-5; 8 positions agree with TRBD1. CDR1 and CDR2 (germline): SQVTM, ANQGSEA. The CDR3 consists of 13 residues. V was pared by 7 bases and J by 1 base, with 5 bases of the junction left unmatched. In DNA form, the CDR3 reads TGCAGCGCCAGGGGGCGCCTCCAAGAGACCCAGTACTTC. This translates into CSARGRLQETQYF.

The chain couples TRBV19 to TRBJ1-2; 8 nucleotides match TRBD1. Germline CDR1 and CDR2: LNHDA and SQIVND (reference sequence). V was clipped by 3 bases and J by 7 bases; unmatched bases: 7. The CDR3 sequence is 14 residues long. The CDR3 spells CASSMGDRIGGYTF. In nucleotides, the CDR3 is TGTGCCAGTAGTATGGGGGACAGGATCGGTGGCTACACCTTC.

The chain couples TRBV28 to TRBJ1-5, with D possibly being TRBD1 (6 bases). Germline-derived CDR1 and CDR2 are MDHEN and SYDVKM. V lost 5 bases, J lost 5 bases, and 13 bases lay in between. The length of the CDR3 is 14 residues. CDR3 nucleotide sequence: TGTGCCAGCAGTCTCGGACAGATTTATCAGCCCCAGCATTTT. Protein product: CASSLGQIYQPQHF.

J is TRBJ1-4 and V is TRBV6-6; 7 nucleotides match TRBD1. The CDR3 is 14 amino acids. CDR1 is MNHNY and CDR2 is SVGAGI in the germline V gene (reference sequence). Trimming cost V 4 bases and J 6 bases; bases outside gene matches: 5. CDR3 DNA: TGTGCCAGCAGTTCTATGACAGGGCATGAAAAACTGTTTTTT. This encodes CASSSMTGHEKLFF.

The genes are TRBV5-6 and TRBJ2-7; 8 bases map to TRBD1. V lost 4 bases to trimming and J lost 0 bases; unmatched junction nucleotides: 6. The CDR3 extends over 15 amino acids. Germline loops: CDR1 SGHDT, CDR2 YYEEEE. In DNA, the CDR3 is TGTGCCAGCAGCACGGCCAGGGGGCCCTCCTACGAGCAGTACTTC. Protein sequence: CASSTARGPSYEQYF.

V usage is TRBV2 and J usage is TRBJ1-1, with D possibly being TRBD1 (6 bases). V was pared by 7 bases and J by 0 bases, with 9 bases between. CDR1 is SNHLY and CDR2 is FYNNEI in the germline V gene. The CDR3 is made up of 13 amino acids. The CDR3 bases are TGTGCCAGCATTGACAGGTTGAACACTGAAGCTTTCTTT. Translating gives CASIDRLNTEAFF.

The chain links TRBV7-2 to TRBJ2-4; D might be TRBD2 (6 bases). V gave up 0 bases and J gave up 15 bases, with 15 bases separating them. Germline CDR1 SGHTA, CDR2 FQGNSA. The CDR3 has 13 residues. CDR3 amino acids: CASSLAPTSNWYF. The CDR3 DNA reads as TGTGCCAGCAGCTTAGCCCCGACTAGTAATTGGTACTTC.

The chain links TRBV29-1 to TRBJ2-4; D perhaps matches TRBD2 (6 bases). Germline CDR1 is SQVTM and CDR2 is ANQGSEA. The CDR3 loop spans 14 amino acids. V was trimmed by 4 bases and J by 1 base, leaving 11 bases between them. The CDR3 region is CSVVEGGAKNIQYF. CDR3 coding DNA: TGCAGCGTTGTGGAGGGCGGCGCCAAAAACATTCAGTACTTC.

This clone was seen once. The chain is built from TRBV11-3 and TRBJ2-7; D is unclear. Trimming stripped 5 bases from V and 0 bases from J, with 11 bases between. Germline CDR1 SGHNT, CDR2 YENEEA. The CDR3 covers 14 residues. The CDR3 region has the DNA TGTGCCAGCAGCACGCCACGAGTCTCCTACGAGCAGTACTTC. Its protein is CASSTPRVSYEQYF.

The rearrangement joins TRBV7-9 to TRBJ2-1, with 9 bases that match TRBD2. CDR3 length: 18 residues. The V gene end was trimmed by 2 bases and the J gene end by 0 bases; junction bases not matched to a gene: 8. Germline CDR1 reads SEHNR; CDR2 reads FQNEAQ (reference sequence). The DNA of the CDR3 is TGTGCCAGCAGCTTACATCGGACTAGCGCCCACTCCTACAATGAGCAGTTCTTC. The encoded protein is CASSLHRTSAHSYNEQFF.

The chain joins TRBV2 to TRBJ2-1; D may be TRBD2 (5 bases). Germline V lookup: CDR1 SNHLY, CDR2 FYNNEI. V lost 1 base and J 9 bases, leaving 10 bases between the germline ends. The length of the CDR3 is 13 residues. CDR3 sequence: CASSEVGLLEQFF. The CDR3 DNA is TGTGCCAGCAGTGAAGTAGGACTCCTTGAGCAGTTCTTC.

The V gene is TRBV23-1, the J gene TRBJ1-1, with D possibly TRBD1 on 6 matching bases. TRBV23-1 is labeled an ORF, and its function is uncertain. Trimming removed 4 bases from V and 7 bases from J, with 10 bases in between. The CDR3 runs 12 residues. This chain's CDR3 is CASSLGGGEAFF. The DNA for the CDR3 is TGCGCCAGCAGTCTTGGGGGCGGTGAAGCTTTCTTT.

CDR3 in DNA: TGTGCCAGCAGCGCGACAGGAAACAATCAGCCCCAGCATTTT. It specifies CASSATGNNQPQHF. The chain employs TRBV9 and TRBJ1-5, with a possible D match to TRBD1 (6 bases). The CDR3 sequence is 14 residues long. Germline V lookup: CDR1 SGDLS, CDR2 YYNGEE. Trimming shortened V by 3 bases and J by 3 bases, and 10 bases separated the two germline ends.

CDR3 sequence (DNA): TGTGCCAGCAGTGAAATGTGGGAGGGTAGAACCGGGGAGCTGTTTTTT. Its protein is CASSEMWEGRTGELFF. The chain combines TRBV6-1 with TRBJ2-2; 7 nucleotides line up with TRBD2. This CDR3 region has 16 residues. With 2 bases clipped from V and 5 bases from J, the junction kept 8 bases outside the gene matches. In germline, CDR1 is MNHNS, CDR2 SASEGT.

The chain links TRBV5-4 to TRBJ2-1, with TRBD2 matching over 9 bases. The CDR3 is made up of 14 amino acids. J was trimmed by 4 bases and V by 7 bases; bases with no gene match: 6. CDR1 and CDR2 (germline): SGHNT, YYREEE (reference sequence). The CDR3 sequence is CASSLAGKYNEQFF. The CDR3 region has the DNA TGTGCCAGCTCCCTAGCGGGAAAATACAATGAGCAGTTCTTC.

The chain is built from TRBV28 and TRBJ2-7; possibly TRBD2 for D (5 bases). The CDR3 runs 12 residues. Germline lookup yields CDR1 MDHEN and CDR2 SYDVKM. Trimming took 4 bases from V and 6 from J, leaving 10 bases between them. The CDR3 DNA is TGTGCCAGCAGTTCTAGCTTTGGCGAGCAGTACTTC. Protein: CASSSSFGEQYF.

The rearrangement uses TRBV5-1 and TRBJ2-5; no firm D call. Germline assignment: CDR1 SGHRS and CDR2 YFSETQ. The V gene lost 2 bases and the J gene lost 5 bases, with 4 bases spanning the gap. CDR3 length: 11 residues. The chain's CDR3 is CASSFGETQYF. CDR3 in DNA: TGCGCCAGCAGCTTCGGGGAGACCCAGTACTTC. The full variable domain, its missing parts supplied by reference TRBV5-1 and TRBJ2-5, is KAGVTQTPRYLIKTRGQQVTLSCSPISGHRSVSWYQQTPGQGLQFLFEYFSETQRNKGNFPGRFSGRQFSNSRSEMNVSTLELGDSALYLCASSFGETQYFGPGTRLLVL.

CDR3 sequence: CAYSVTEETQYF. CDR3 sequence (DNA): TGTGCCTACTCGGTAACAGAAGAGACCCAGTACTTC. The V and J genes are TRBV30 and TRBJ2-5; D gene uncertain. V lost 7 bases, J lost 3 bases, and 12 bases lay in between. The CDR3 extends over 12 amino acids. The V gene's germline CDR1 is GTSNPN and CDR2 SVGIG (reference sequence).

V is TRBV7-8 and J is TRBJ1-2, with 9 bases aligning to TRBD1. CDR1 and CDR2 (germline): SGHVS, FQNEAQ. The CDR3 totals 15 residues. V trimming: 4 bases; J trimming: 6 bases; junction bases outside the gene matches: 9. The CDR3 region has the DNA TGTGCCAGCAGCTCCGGGACAGGGTTCCTTCATGGCTACACCTTC. Protein: CASSSGTGFLHGYTF.